These 8 T cell receptor beta chains originate from one sample sequenced in a study of blood T cell repertoires in COVID-19. Repertoires were generated with immunoSEQ multiplex PCR, while TCRdb's copy carries only in-frame clones and drops some. The sample has about 100,000 clones, 80% to 90% seen once; the top ten hold approximately 2.6%. The sequenced sample was PBMCs or T cells enriched from blood (not recorded which). Receptor source: a woman aged 45-65 years who had recovered from COVID-19.

This chain connects TRBV3-1 (or the pseudogene TRBV3-2) to TRBJ2-1; D is perhaps TRBD1 (8 bases). Germline V gene lookup returns CDR1 LGHDT and CDR2 YNNKEL (reference sequence). V was pared by 4 bases and J by 9 bases, with 19 bases between. This CDR3 is 15 amino acids long. CDR3 in amino acids: CASSPKTGEGAEQFF. The CDR3 bases are TGTGCCAGCAGCCCGAAGACAGGGGAGGGTGCTGAGCAGTTCTTC.

The chain uses TRBV3-1 (or the pseudogene TRBV3-2) and TRBJ2-1; D may be TRBD1 (5 bases). Germline loops: CDR1 LGHDT, CDR2 YNNKEL (reference sequence). Trimming pared 4 bases from V and 8 bases from J, leaving 9 bases between. This CDR3 is 12 amino acids long. CDR3 sequence: CASSPGIDEQFF. The CDR3 region has the DNA TGTGCCAGCAGCCCAGGGATCGATGAGCAGTTCTTC.

The genes are TRBV6-1 and TRBJ1-2; D is perhaps TRBD1 (6 bases). From germline, CDR1 is MNHNS and CDR2 SASEGT. The CDR3 contains 14 residues. Between the trimmed V and J ends, which lost 6 bases and 3 bases, there was a span of 14 bases. Here the CDR3 DNA reads TGTGCCAGCAGCCGTCAGGGGATCGACTATGGCTACACCTTC. Its protein is CASSRQGIDYGYTF.

The rearrangement joins TRBV5-5 to TRBJ1-4; D gene ambiguous. Germline lookup yields CDR1 SGHKS and CDR2 YYEKEE (reference sequence). This CDR3 has 14 residues. V was pared by 2 bases and J by 4 bases, with 9 bases between. CDR3 sequence reads: CASSFGSSNEKLFF. In nucleotides, the CDR3 is TGTGCCAGCAGCTTTGGGTCTAGTAATGAAAAACTGTTTTTT.

Notes on this clone: Other DNA sequences in this specimen translate into the identical CDR3. The chain couples TRBV7-9 to TRBJ2-7; possible D gene TRBD1, 5 bases. Germline V gene sequence: CDR1 SEHNR, CDR2 FQNEAQ (reference sequence). V dropped 5 bases and J dropped 0 bases, with 11 bases sitting between them. The CDR3 spans 14 residues. The CDR3 bases are TGTGCCAGCAGCCTACAAGGGGTCTCCTACGAGCAGTACTTC. Encoded protein: CASSLQGVSYEQYF.

This sequence joins TRBV18 and TRBJ2-5, with no clear D. Per the germline V gene, CDR1 is KGHSH and CDR2 is LQKENI. CDR3 length: 13 residues. Trimming cost V 9 bases and J 0 bases, with 11 bases left between them. The CDR3 protein is CASSTLYQETQYF. The DNA of the CDR3 is TGTGCCAGTTCTACCTTGTACCAAGAGACCCAGTACTTC.

V usage is TRBV9 and J usage is TRBJ1-1; D might be TRBD1 (6 bases). CDR3 length: 15 amino acids. V lost 2 bases and J lost 2, with 13 bases in between. Germline CDR1 reads SGDLS; CDR2 reads YYNGEE. As DNA, the CDR3 is TGTGCCAGCAGCGTTTCGGACAGAACAAACACTGAAGCTTTCTTT. This translates into CASSVSDRTNTEAFF.

The J gene is TRBJ2-1, the V gene TRBV10-2, with D perhaps TRBD2 (6 bases). Trimming took 2 bases from V and 8 from J, leaving 16 bases between them. CDR3 length: 15 amino acids. In germline, CDR1 is WSHSY, CDR2 SAAADI. The CDR3 DNA is TGCGCCAGCAGTGAGCAGTGGGAGGAAGACGATGAGCAGTTCTTC. Translated: CASSEQWEEDDEQFF.